This T cell receptor beta chain stems from a study of beta chain features in type 1 diabetes. Study-level points and caveats: Shortening that was moderate but significant affected the TCRB CDR3s of Type 1 diabetes patients in all four CD4+ subsets. More deletions and fewer insertions at VDJ junctions were seen in type 1 diabetes patients. Patients' naive, central memory and regulatory TCRB repertoires appeared more alike than those of healthy donors.

The study reverse transcribed the entire isolated RNA, so it sequenced expressed TCRB transcripts. Approximately 3.6 million reads per sample were averaged for naive, central memory and regulatory samples. TCRdb's copy holds only in-frame clones and misses some; the assay was immunoSEQ multiplex PCR. In the table there are 200,000 to 300,000 clones, roughly a tenth of which are singletons. In this sample, this clone turned up a few times. Its cognate antigen is unknown. Blood was collected once per donor into heparin, averaging around 120 mL. This CDR3 contains 16 residues. The germline V gene has CDR1 SGHRS and CDR2 YFSETQ. Trimming removed 2 bases at V and 3 bases at J, with 15 bases between.

The receptor comes from a man aged 25-45 years with type 1 diabetes. Input material: naive CD4+ T cells from blood. The chain recombines TRBV5-1 with TRBJ2-4, with D possibly TRBD2 on 7 matching bases. The CDR3 region has the DNA TGCGCCAGCAGCTTATCCGGGGGGCCAGGCAAAAACATTCAGTACTTC. Protein sequence: CASSLSGGPGKNIQYF.